The T cell receptor (beta chain) described here comes from a study of OX40 agonist ivuxolimab in advanced cancers. The overall study: Patients enrolled in dose escalation were diagnosed with hepatocellular carcinoma, melanoma, renal cell or head and neck cancer. Whole-study results and caveats: At 0.1 to 3.0 mg/kg, clonal expansion of CD4+ and CD8+ blood T cells had occurred by week 6.

Sequenced by immunoSEQ multiplex PCR; TCRdb stores in-frame clones only, minus some. The profile shows 90,000 to 150,000 clones, 80% to 90% of them singletons. After removal of 6 bases from V and 0 bases from J, the junction contained 4 bases not matched to a gene. Germline loops: CDR1 KGHSH, CDR2 LQKENI. The CDR3 sequence is 14 residues long. Details on this clone: Its target is unknown.

With baseline, cycle 4 day 1, and cycle 7 day 1 as timepoints, blood was sampled. The rearrangement links TRBV18 to TRBJ1-1; TRBD1 agrees at 7 bases. The source of this sequence is an adult with an advanced solid tumor such as melanoma, head and neck, liver or kidney cancer. The sample was CD4+ or CD8+ T cells sorted from blood, taken in a trial of the OX40 agonist ivuxolimab. The CDR3 loop is CASSLGQMNTEAFF. The CDR3, as DNA: TGTGCCAGCTCTTTGGGACAGATGAACACTGAAGCTTTCTTT. Full variable domain (missing parts from reference TRBV18 and TRBJ1-1): NAGVMQNPRHLVRRRGQEARLRCSPMKGHSHVYWYRQLPEEGLKFMVYLQKENIIDESGMPKERFSAEFPKEGPSILRIQQVVRGDSAAYFCASSLGQMNTEAFFGQGTRLTVV.